This record concerns one TCR beta chain sequence. The record originates from a study of blood T cell repertoires in COVID-19. Assay used: immunoSEQ multiplex PCR; TCRdb lists only in-frame clones, some missing. Altogether 100,000 to 130,000 clones are present, just over 85% being singletons, with the ten largest covering 2% to 3%. The source material was peripheral blood. This TCR was sampled from a human donor in a cohort sampled during active COVID-19.

CDR3 coding DNA: TGCGCCAGCAGCCAAGGCGCTTTGGAGACCTACGAGCAGTACTTC. It translates to CASSQGALETYEQYF. The chain couples TRBV4-1 to TRBJ2-7; D not certain. The V and J ends lost 1 base and 2 bases respectively, with 12 bases between them. The CDR3 is 15 amino acids. Germline V gives CDR1 MGHRA, CDR2 YSYEKL.